This passage covers 32 T cell receptor beta chains from one sample sequenced in a study of blood T cells in healthy people across ages. Together with a sample-barcoded 5' primer, a J-beta primer mix was included in a second PCR lasting about 6 to 11 cycles. TCRdb reanalysed the 5' RACE reads using MiXCR and keeps one entry per CDR3 protein. The table includes about 1.6 million distinct CDR3 sequences, about 35% detected once. The sequenced material came from blood. These receptors all stem from a woman aged 30 to 39 in good health.

At least ten counts were recorded for this clonotype. This chain connects TRBV6-5 to TRBJ2-2; D is undetermined. The germline gives CDR1 MNHEY, CDR2 SVGAGI. With 5 bases removed from V and 6 bases from J, the gap between germline ends came to 10 bases. This CDR3 contains 13 residues. The CDR3 DNA is TGTGCCAGCAGTCCCCGTAGAGCCGGGGAGCTGTTTTTT. This gives the protein CASSPRRAGELFF.

The chain is built from TRBV6-1 and TRBJ2-1, with D hard to call. This CDR3 comprises 9 residues. CDR1 and CDR2 (germline): MNHNS, SASEGT. V was trimmed by 5 bases and J by 15 bases, leaving 8 bases between them. The CDR3: CASSHTPFF. CDR3 in DNA: TGTGCCAGCAGTCATACACCGTTCTTC.

This chain joins TRBV29-1 and TRBJ1-1, with D tentatively TRBD1 (6 bases). The CDR3 totals 14 residues. V gave up 1 base and J gave up 4 bases, with 13 bases separating them. Germline CDR1 is SQVTM and CDR2 is ANQGSEA. The CDR3 DNA sequence: TGCAGCGTTGAAGGGTACAGGGAGGGCACTGAAGCTTTCTTT. Translating gives CSVEGYREGTEAFF.

The chain carries TRBV28 and TRBJ2-7; D possibly matches TRBD1 or TRBD2 (5 bases each). The CDR3 consists of 15 residues. Per germline, CDR1 MDHEN and CDR2 SYDVKM. The ends were cut back, 4 bases at V and 1 base at J, with 14 bases in the middle. In nucleotides, the CDR3 is TGTGCCAGCAGTTCGAGTGGGACCGATTCCTACGAGCAGTACTTC. Amino acids: CASSSSGTDSYEQYF.

This clonotype was seen only a few times. The gene calls are TRBV7-3 and TRBJ1-1; D uncertain. The ends were cut back, 4 bases at V and 5 bases at J, with 11 bases in the middle. The CDR3 sequence is 13 residues long. Germline V CDR1 and CDR2: SGHTA, FQGTGA. CDR3 bases: TGTGCCAGCAGCTCCCAGATCGGGACTGAAGCTTTCTTT. Translated: CASSSQIGTEAFF. Looking up the rest from reference TRBV7-3 and TRBJ1-1 gives the full variable domain: GAGVSQTPSNKVTEKGKYVELRCDPISGHTALYWYRQSLGQGPEFLIYFQGTGAADDSGLPNDRFFAVRPEGSVSTLKIQRTERGDSAVYLCASSSQIGTEAFFGQGTRLTVV.

This clonotype turned up a few times. The chain employs TRBV7-2 and TRBJ2-1, with D unresolved. CDR3 length: 15 amino acids. Germline CDR1 SGHTA, CDR2 FQGNSA. V lost 0 bases and J lost 2, with 8 bases in between. CDR3 coding DNA: TGTGCCAGCAGCTTAGCTCTAGGGACCTACAATGAGCAGTTCTTC. It encodes CASSLALGTYNEQFF.

This clonotype was seen only a few times. V gene TRBV7-9 combines with J gene TRBJ2-7, with 8 bases matching TRBD2. The J segment lost 0 bases and the V segment lost 6 bases, leaving 7 bases of the junction unmatched. CDR1 SEHNR and CDR2 FQNEAQ come from the germline V gene (reference sequence). The CDR3 covers 15 residues. CDR3 bases: TGTGCCAGCAGTTTGGGCGGGGGGTTCTCCTACGAGCAGTACTTC. This codes for CASSLGGGFSYEQYF.

J is TRBJ2-1 and V is TRBV20-1; D is uncertain. The V end was cut by 0 bases, the J end by 4 bases, with 13 bases between. CDR1 and CDR2 from the germline V gene are DFQATT and SNEGSKA (reference sequence). The CDR3 covers 15 residues. The CDR3, as DNA: TGCAGTGCTAGAGATACGAATTTCCCTTACAATGAGCAGTTCTTC. It codes for CSARDTNFPYNEQFF.

Ten or more counts support this clonotype. Mismatch with germline at one junction end may stem from a read error. The J gene is TRBJ2-1, the V gene TRBV7-8; 11 nucleotides match TRBD2. The germline V gene encodes CDR1 SGHVS and CDR2 FQNEAQ. The CDR3 has 14 amino acids. The CDR3 protein is CASRLAGGLNEQFF. CDR3 nucleotide sequence: TGTGCCAGCAGATTAGCGGGAGGGCTCAATGAGCAGTTCTTC.

The chain recombines TRBV30 with TRBJ2-5; no definite D call. Germline V gene lookup returns CDR1 GTSNPN and CDR2 SVGIG (reference sequence). V was cut by 3 bases and J by 0 bases, with 8 bases left in between. This CDR3 region has 13 residues. The CDR3 here is CAWSLGNQETQYF. CDR3 sequence (DNA): TGTGCCTGGAGCCTAGGGAACCAAGAGACCCAGTACTTC.

The chain joins TRBV11-2 to TRBJ2-3; a weak D match, TRBD2 (5 bases). The germline CDR1 and CDR2 sequences are SGHAT and FQNNGV. The V end lost 1 base, the J end lost 2 bases, and 13 bases lay between the germline ends. The CDR3 runs 16 residues. CDR3 bases: TGTGCCAGCAGCTTAGTACTCGGACTTACCACAGATACGCAGTATTTT. Translating it yields CASSLVLGLTTDTQYF.

A few counts support this clonotype. The rearrangement uses TRBV28 and TRBJ2-6; 11 nucleotides line up with TRBD2. The V and J ends lost 6 bases and 2 bases, in that order; junction bases with no gene match: 12. The CDR3 is made up of 19 amino acids. Germline V CDR1 and CDR2: MDHEN, SYDVKM. The CDR3: CASRTTTSGRRAGANVLTF. The CDR3 nucleotides read TGTGCCAGCAGGACTACTACTAGCGGGAGAAGGGCTGGGGCCAACGTCCTGACTTTC.

This chain connects TRBV20-1 to TRBJ2-4; the match to TRBD2 covers 16 bases. The CDR3 spans 20 residues. The V gene's germline CDR1 is DFQATT and CDR2 SNEGSKA (reference sequence). The junction had 17 bases not matched to a gene; V was cut back by 1 base and J by 8 bases. This chain's CDR3 is CSARAITGTSGGAALDIQYF. Here the CDR3 DNA reads TGCAGTGCTAGAGCAATTACCGGGACTAGCGGGGGGGCCGCTCTAGACATTCAGTACTTC.

This clonotype appeared a single time. This chain links TRBV7-8 with TRBJ2-5; 10 bases line up with TRBD2. The CDR3 consists of 17 residues. The V gene's germline CDR1 is SGHVS and CDR2 FQNEAQ. The V segment lost 2 bases and the J segment 1 base; nucleotides outside the gene matches: 7. CDR3 sequence: CASSLSFSGGLQETQYF. CDR3 sequence (DNA): TGTGCCAGCAGCTTAAGCTTTAGCGGGGGGCTCCAAGAGACCCAGTACTTC.

This chain links TRBV28 with TRBJ2-5; unclear D gene. The DNA end is more similar to TRBJ2-4, so the J call may be wrong. The length of the CDR3 is 13 residues. The germline gives CDR1 MDHEN, CDR2 SYDVKM. The CDR3 bases are TGTGCCAGCAGTTTGGCAGAGAAAAACATTCAGTACTTC. It specifies CASSLAEKNIQYF.

The table lists this clonotype with a few counts. The chain recombines TRBV4-1 with TRBJ2-7; 9 bases match TRBD1. From germline, CDR1 is MGHRA and CDR2 YSYEKL. CDR3 size: 17 residues. After removal of 1 base from V and 3 bases from J, the junction contained 10 bases not matched to a gene. CDR3 residues: CASSQGGFGQGNYEQYF. The CDR3, as DNA: TGCGCCAGCAGCCAAGGGGGGTTCGGACAGGGGAACTACGAGCAGTACTTC.

The chain employs TRBV10-3 and TRBJ2-3, with 7 nucleotides matching TRBD2. Germline V gene data show CDR1 as ENHRY and CDR2 as SYGVKD. The ends lost 6 bases at V and 2 bases at J; junction bases unmatched: 11. This CDR3 is built from 16 residues. The CDR3: CAIRAPGGGDTDTQYF. CDR3 in DNA: TGTGCCATCAGGGCCCCGGGTGGGGGGGACACAGATACGCAGTATTTT.

V is TRBV5-1 and J is TRBJ2-1; D may be TRBD1 (5 bases). Germline assignment: CDR1 SGHRS and CDR2 YFSETQ. The CDR3 is 14 amino acids. V was shortened by 0 bases and J by 8 bases, with 12 bases between the two germline ends. The CDR3 DNA follows: TGCGCCAGCAGCTTGGGAGATAGGGGTGATGAGCAGTTCTTC. Protein product: CASSLGDRGDEQFF.

This chain connects TRBV30 to TRBJ1-1; no clear D. Trimming pared 4 bases from V and 2 bases from J, leaving 8 bases between. This CDR3 has 12 amino acids. Per germline, CDR1 GTSNPN and CDR2 SVGIG (reference sequence). The CDR3 sequence is CAWTQKNTEAFF. CDR3 nucleotides: TGTGCCTGGACCCAGAAAAACACTGAAGCTTTCTTT.

A remark on this clonotype: This may be a read error, as it is one base from a much larger clone. This sequence joins TRBV10-3 and TRBJ2-7; maybe TRBD1 (5 bases). Germline loops: CDR1 ENHRY, CDR2 SYGVKD. CDR3 length: 13 amino acids. The CDR3 region is CAISESTDYGQYF. The CDR3 nucleotides are TGTGCCATCAGTGAGTCGACAGATTACGGGCAGTACTTC.

The gene calls are TRBV7-2 and TRBJ2-1; the D gene could be TRBD1 or TRBD2 (5 bases each). V was pared by 3 bases and J by 6 bases, with 9 bases between. The CDR3 consists of 13 residues. Germline CDR1 SGHTA, CDR2 FQGNSA. CDR3 residues: CASSFLRGNEQFF. CDR3 in DNA: TGTGCCAGCAGCTTCTTGAGGGGCAATGAGCAGTTCTTC.

The DNA of the CDR3 is TGCGCCAGCAGCTTAAGACAGGGAACAGGTGAAGCTTTCTTT. Translated: CASSLRQGTGEAFF. The V gene is TRBV5-1, the J gene TRBJ1-1; 7 nucleotides line up with TRBD1. The J segment lost 7 bases and the V segment lost 2 bases, leaving 8 bases of the junction unmatched. The CDR3 sequence is 14 residues long. Germline loops: CDR1 SGHRS, CDR2 YFSETQ.

J is TRBJ2-7 and V is TRBV7-3, with TRBD2 matching 7 bases. Trimming removed 4 bases from V and 7 bases from J; junction bases left unmatched: 10. CDR3 length equals 14 residues. CDR1 is SGHTA and CDR2 is FQGTGA in the germline V gene. CDR3 in DNA: TGTGCCAGCAGCTGGAGCGGGGTCAACAATGAGCAGTACTTC. Translated, it gives CASSWSGVNNEQYF.

The chain has TRBV11-2 and TRBJ2-1; TRBD1 matches 9 bases. With V trimmed by 1 base and J by 6 bases, 4 bases remained unmatched. The CDR3 totals 15 residues. CDR1 SGHAT and CDR2 FQNNGV come from the germline V gene. CDR3 loop: CASSLGDRVSNEQFF. For the CDR3, the DNA is TGTGCCAGCAGCTTAGGGGACAGGGTGAGCAATGAGCAGTTCTTC.

This clonotype was counted only a few times. This chain joins TRBV12-3 or TRBV12-4 and TRBJ1-5; D uncertain. The V end lost 2 bases, the J end lost 7 bases, and 12 bases lay between the germline ends. The CDR3 runs to 14 residues. The chain's CDR3 is CASSLKNSRQPQHF. The CDR3 DNA reads as TGTGCCAGCAGTTTAAAGAATTCACGGCAGCCCCAGCATTTT.

The chain uses TRBV4-2 and TRBJ2-3; D gene unclear. The germline CDR1 and CDR2 sequences are LGHNA and YNFKEQ. This CDR3 is built from 14 residues. Trimming stripped 0 bases from V and 6 bases from J, with 10 bases between. CDR3 sequence (DNA): TGTGCCAGCAGCCAAGATCCACTGTGGGATACGCAGTATTTT. Translating it yields CASSQDPLWDTQYF.

V is TRBV18 and J is TRBJ2-7; 11 bases map to TRBD2. The CDR3 is 17 amino acids. J was trimmed by 6 bases and V by 1 base; bases with no gene match: 11. Germline V gene lookup returns CDR1 KGHSH and CDR2 LQKENI. The DNA for the CDR3 is TGTGCCAGCTCACCACGGGGACAGACTGGACTAGCGGGCGAGCAGTACTTC. Amino acids: CASSPRGQTGLAGEQYF.

This clonotype has a handful of counts. This chain links TRBV28 with TRBJ1-5; TRBD1 matches at 10 bases. Germline CDR1 MDHEN, CDR2 SYDVKM. The junction had 14 bases not matched to a gene; V was cut back by 8 bases and J by 7 bases. The CDR3 contains 16 residues. CDR3 DNA: TGTGCCAGCGGATCCTGGACAGGGGGAATCAAGCAGCCCCAGCATTTT. This gives the protein CASGSWTGGIKQPQHF.

This clonotype was observed a few times. The chain couples TRBV27 to TRBJ2-5, with a tentative D call TRBD2 (6 bases). V shed 2 bases and J shed 2 bases, with 12 bases lying between them. CDR1 is MNHEY and CDR2 is SMNVEV in the germline V gene (reference sequence). The CDR3 spans 15 residues. The CDR3 sequence is CASSLAGTAQETQYF. CDR3 DNA sequence: TGTGCCAGCAGTTTAGCGGGGACCGCACAAGAGACCCAGTACTTC.

This clonotype has only a few counts. The chain carries TRBV3-1 and TRBJ1-2, with TRBD1 identical over 8 bases. The junction had 6 bases not matched to a gene; V was cut back by 4 bases and J by 11 bases. In germline, CDR1 is LGHDT, CDR2 YNNKEL (reference sequence). The CDR3 contains 12 residues. The CDR3 sequence: CASSPDRVVYTF. Here the CDR3 DNA reads TGTGCCAGCAGCCCGGACAGGGTGGTATACACCTTC.

There are a few counts of this clonotype. The chain carries TRBV5-1 and TRBJ2-5; the D call may be TRBD1 or TRBD2 (5 bases each). Germline V gives CDR1 SGHRS, CDR2 YFSETQ. The CDR3 contains 14 residues. V was trimmed by 4 bases and J by 2 bases, leaving 12 bases between them. The CDR3 reads CASSGGRQQETQYF. CDR3 in DNA: TGCGCCAGCAGCGGGGGACGTCAACAAGAGACCCAGTACTTC.

The chain employs TRBV30 and TRBJ1-5, with unresolved D. The V end lost 0 bases, the J end lost 5 bases, and 8 bases lay between the germline ends. The V gene's germline CDR1 is GTSNPN and CDR2 SVGIG (reference sequence). The CDR3 sequence is 13 residues long. CDR3 nucleotides: TGTGCCTGGAGTGTGGGTTTAGATCAGCCCCAGCATTTT. This gives the protein CAWSVGLDQPQHF.